The 5 T cell receptor beta chains listed next were all sequenced from one sample in a study of early T cells in non-severe SARS-CoV-2 infection. A single record per CDR3 protein comes from TCRdb applying MiXCR to the 5' RACE reads. The sample contains about 31,000 distinct CDR3 sequences, 5.4% of which appear only once. Sequenced: whole blood. These receptors all come from an adult who was a healthcare worker with PCR-confirmed SARS-CoV-2 infection or an uninfected control (not recorded which).

The J gene is TRBJ2-5, the V gene TRBV27; either TRBD1 or TRBD2 may fit D (7 bases each). The V gene lost 6 bases and the J gene lost 7 bases, with 15 bases spanning the gap. CDR3 length: 13 amino acids. Germline loops: CDR1 MNHEY, CDR2 SMNVEV (reference sequence). The CDR3: CASRRTGEGTQYF. The CDR3 DNA sequence: TGTGCCAGCAGACGTACAGGGGAGGGGACCCAGTACTTC.

V gene TRBV2 combines with J gene TRBJ2-3; a weak D match, TRBD2 (5 bases). This CDR3 region has 15 residues. V was pared by 5 bases and J by 5 bases, with 17 bases between. In germline, CDR1 is SNHLY, CDR2 FYNNEI. DNA for the CDR3: TGTGCCAGCAGTAGAGGACTCCCGCGGCTAGATACGCAGTATTTT. It codes for CASSRGLPRLDTQYF.

The chain joins TRBV7-7 to TRBJ1-5; D not certain. This CDR3 contains 16 residues. Germline loops: CDR1 SSHAT, CDR2 FNYEAQ (reference sequence). For the CDR3, the DNA is TGTTCTAGCAGCTTGCCAGAAGTTATACTCAATCAGCCCCAGCATTTT. This sequence encodes CSSSLPEVILNQPQHF.

This clonotype was seen a few times. The junction and the germline gene differ at one end; a read error may be behind it. The chain carries TRBV18 and TRBJ2-1; no firm D call. The CDR3 is 14 amino acids. The germline V gene encodes CDR1 KGHSH and CDR2 LQKENI. The chain's CDR3 is CASSPTDSYNEQFF. In nucleotides, the CDR3 is TGTGCCAGTTCACCTACAGACTCCTACAATGAGCAGTTCTTC.

In its sample, this clonotype was seen a few times. The V gene is TRBV10-3, the J gene TRBJ2-5; possibly TRBD2 for D (5 bases). Trimming left V 10 bases short and J 4 bases short, with 10 bases between. The CDR3 contains 11 residues. Looked up from germline, CDR1 is ENHRY and CDR2 is SYGVKD. CDR3 sequence reads: CATNRGETQYF. CDR3 bases: TGTGCCACCAACCGGGGAGAGACCCAGTACTTC.